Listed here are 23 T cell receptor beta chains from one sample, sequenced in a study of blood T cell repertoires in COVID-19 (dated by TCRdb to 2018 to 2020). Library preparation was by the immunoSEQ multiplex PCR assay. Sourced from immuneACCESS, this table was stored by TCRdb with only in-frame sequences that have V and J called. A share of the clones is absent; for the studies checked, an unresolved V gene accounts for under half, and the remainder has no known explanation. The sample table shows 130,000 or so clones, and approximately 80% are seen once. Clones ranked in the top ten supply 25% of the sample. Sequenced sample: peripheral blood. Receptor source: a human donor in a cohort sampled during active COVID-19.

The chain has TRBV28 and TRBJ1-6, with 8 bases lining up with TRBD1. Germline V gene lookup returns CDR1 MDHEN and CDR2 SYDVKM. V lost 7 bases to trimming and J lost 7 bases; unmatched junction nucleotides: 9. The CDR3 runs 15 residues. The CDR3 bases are TGTGCCAGCACCTCACAACAGGGGGGAAATTCACCCCTCCACTTT. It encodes CASTSQQGGNSPLHF.

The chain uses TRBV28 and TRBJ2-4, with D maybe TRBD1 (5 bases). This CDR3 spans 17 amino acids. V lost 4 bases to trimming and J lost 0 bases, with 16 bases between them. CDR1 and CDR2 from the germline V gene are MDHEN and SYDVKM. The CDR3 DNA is TGTGCCAGCAGTTCCCCGACAGATCCACTAGCCAAAAACATTCAGTACTTC. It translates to CASSSPTDPLAKNIQYF.

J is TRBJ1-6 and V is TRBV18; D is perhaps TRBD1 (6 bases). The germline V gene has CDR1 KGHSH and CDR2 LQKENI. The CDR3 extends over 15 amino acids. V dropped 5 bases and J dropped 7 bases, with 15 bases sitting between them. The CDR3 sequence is CASSSKDSLNSPLHF. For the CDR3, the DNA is TGTGCCAGCTCATCTAAGGACAGTTTAAATTCACCCCTCCACTTT.

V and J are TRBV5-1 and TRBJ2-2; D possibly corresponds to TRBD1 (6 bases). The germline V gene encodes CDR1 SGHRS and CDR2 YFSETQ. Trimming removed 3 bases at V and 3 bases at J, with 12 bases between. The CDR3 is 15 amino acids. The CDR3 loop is CASSSQGQYTGELFF. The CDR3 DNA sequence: TGCGCCAGCAGCTCTCAAGGACAGTACACCGGGGAGCTGTTTTTT. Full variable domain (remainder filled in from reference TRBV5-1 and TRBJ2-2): KAGVTQTPRYLIKTRGQQVTLSCSPISGHRSVSWYQQTPGQGLQFLFEYFSETQRNKGNFPGRFSGRQFSNSRSEMNVSTLELGDSALYLCASSSQGQYTGELFFGEGSRLTVL.

The CDR3 reads CASSLPQARGQYF. CDR3 coding DNA: TGTGCCAGCAGCTTACCCCAGGCTCGGGGGCAGTACTTC. V is TRBV7-2 and J is TRBJ2-7, with D perhaps matching TRBD2 (5 bases). The CDR3 extends over 13 amino acids. V was clipped by 2 bases and J by 9 bases, with 14 bases between them. Germline assignment: CDR1 SGHTA and CDR2 FQGNSA.

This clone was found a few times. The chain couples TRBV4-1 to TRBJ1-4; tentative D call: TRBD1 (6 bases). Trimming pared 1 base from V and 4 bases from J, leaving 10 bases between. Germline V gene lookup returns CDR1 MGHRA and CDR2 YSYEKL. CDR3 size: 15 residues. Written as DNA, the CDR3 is TGCGCCAGCAGCCAAGCACAGGGATTTAATGAAAAACTGTTTTTT. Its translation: CASSQAQGFNEKLFF.

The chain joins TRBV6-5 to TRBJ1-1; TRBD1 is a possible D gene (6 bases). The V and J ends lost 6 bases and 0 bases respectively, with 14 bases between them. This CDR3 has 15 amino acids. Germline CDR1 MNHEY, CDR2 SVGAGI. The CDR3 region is CASSSGQRMNTEAFF. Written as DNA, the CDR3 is TGTGCCAGCAGCAGCGGACAGAGGATGAACACTGAAGCTTTCTTT.

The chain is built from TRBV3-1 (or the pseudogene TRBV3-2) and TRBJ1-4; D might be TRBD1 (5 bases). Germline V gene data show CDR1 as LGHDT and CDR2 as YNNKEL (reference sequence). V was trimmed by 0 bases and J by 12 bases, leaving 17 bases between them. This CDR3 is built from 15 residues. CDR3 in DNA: TGTGCCAGCAGCCAAGATCTGGCAGGGTCCAAGGAACTGTTTTTT. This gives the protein CASSQDLAGSKELFF.

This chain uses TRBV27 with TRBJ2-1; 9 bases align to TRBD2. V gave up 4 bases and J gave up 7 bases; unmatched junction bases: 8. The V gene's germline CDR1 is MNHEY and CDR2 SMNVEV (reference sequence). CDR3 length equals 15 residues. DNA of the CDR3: TGTGCCAGCAGTTCAATAGCGGGAGAACGGAATGAGCAGTTCTTC. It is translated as CASSSIAGERNEQFF.

The chain's CDR3 is CASSPLTGDNYGYTF. CDR3 DNA: TGTGCCAGCTCACCACTGACAGGGGATAACTATGGCTACACCTTC. The chain joins TRBV18 to TRBJ1-2; 8 bases fit TRBD1. Unmatched junction bases numbered 2, after V lost 1 base and J lost 1 base. Germline V gene data show CDR1 as KGHSH and CDR2 as LQKENI. CDR3 length: 15 residues.

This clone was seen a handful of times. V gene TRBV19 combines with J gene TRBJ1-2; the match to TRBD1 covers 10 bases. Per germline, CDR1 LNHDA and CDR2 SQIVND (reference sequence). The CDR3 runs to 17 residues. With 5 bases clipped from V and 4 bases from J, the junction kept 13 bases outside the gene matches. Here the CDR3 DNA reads TGTGCCAGTAGTGACACCCGACAGGGGGCCGATAGCTATGGCTACACCTTC. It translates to CASSDTRQGADSYGYTF.

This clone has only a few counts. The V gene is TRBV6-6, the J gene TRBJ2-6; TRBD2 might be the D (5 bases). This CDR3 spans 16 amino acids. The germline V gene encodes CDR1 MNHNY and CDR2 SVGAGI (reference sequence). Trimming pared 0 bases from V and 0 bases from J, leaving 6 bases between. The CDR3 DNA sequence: TGTGCCAGCAGTTACTCGGGGAGCTCTGGGGCCAACGTCCTGACTTTC. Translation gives CASSYSGSSGANVLTF.

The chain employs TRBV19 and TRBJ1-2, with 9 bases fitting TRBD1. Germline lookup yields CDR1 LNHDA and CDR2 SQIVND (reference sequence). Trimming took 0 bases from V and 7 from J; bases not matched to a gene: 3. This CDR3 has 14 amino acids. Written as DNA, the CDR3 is TGTGCCAGTAGTATAGAGGACAGGGGATCTGGCTACACCTTC. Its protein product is CASSIEDRGSGYTF.

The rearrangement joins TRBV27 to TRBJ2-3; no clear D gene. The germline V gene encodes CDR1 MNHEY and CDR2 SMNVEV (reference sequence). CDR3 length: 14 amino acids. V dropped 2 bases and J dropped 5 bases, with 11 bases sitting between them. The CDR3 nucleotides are TGTGCCAGCAGTTTAGAAGTCGGTCAAGATACGCAGTATTTT. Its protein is CASSLEVGQDTQYF.

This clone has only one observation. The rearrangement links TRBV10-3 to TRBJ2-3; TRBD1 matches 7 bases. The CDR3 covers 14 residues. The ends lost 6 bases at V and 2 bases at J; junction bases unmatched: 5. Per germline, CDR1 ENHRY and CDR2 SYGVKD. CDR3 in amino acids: CAIRTDRDTDTQYF. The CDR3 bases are TGTGCCATCAGGACCGACAGGGACACAGATACGCAGTATTTT.

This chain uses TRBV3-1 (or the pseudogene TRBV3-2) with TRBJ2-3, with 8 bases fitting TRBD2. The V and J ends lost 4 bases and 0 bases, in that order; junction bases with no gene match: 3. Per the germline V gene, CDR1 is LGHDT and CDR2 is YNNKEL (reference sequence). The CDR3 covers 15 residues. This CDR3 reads CASSPLAGSTDTQYF. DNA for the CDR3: TGTGCCAGCAGCCCCTTAGCGGGGAGCACAGATACGCAGTATTTT.

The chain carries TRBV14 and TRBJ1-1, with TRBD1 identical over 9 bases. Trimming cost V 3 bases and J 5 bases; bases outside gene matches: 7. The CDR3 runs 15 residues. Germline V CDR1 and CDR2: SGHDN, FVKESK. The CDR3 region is CASSQLDRGWTEAFF. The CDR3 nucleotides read TGTGCCAGCAGCCAGCTCGACAGGGGGTGGACTGAAGCTTTCTTT.

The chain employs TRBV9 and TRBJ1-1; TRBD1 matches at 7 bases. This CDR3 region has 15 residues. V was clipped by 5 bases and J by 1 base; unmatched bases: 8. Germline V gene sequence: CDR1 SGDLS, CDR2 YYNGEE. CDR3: CASRGDSFENTEAFF. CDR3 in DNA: TGTGCCAGCAGAGGGGACAGTTTTGAGAACACTGAAGCTTTCTTT.

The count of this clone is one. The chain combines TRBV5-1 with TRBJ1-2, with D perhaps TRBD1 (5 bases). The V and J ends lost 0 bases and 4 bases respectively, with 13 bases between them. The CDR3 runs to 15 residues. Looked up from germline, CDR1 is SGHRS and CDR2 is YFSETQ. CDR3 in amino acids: CASSLGPEGVYGYTF. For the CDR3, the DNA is TGCGCCAGCAGCTTGGGACCGGAAGGGGTCTATGGCTACACCTTC. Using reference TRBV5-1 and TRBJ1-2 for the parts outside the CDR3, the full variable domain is KAGVTQTPRYLIKTRGQQVTLSCSPISGHRSVSWYQQTPGQGLQFLFEYFSETQRNKGNFPGRFSGRQFSNSRSEMNVSTLELGDSALYLCASSLGPEGVYGYTFGSGTRLTVV.

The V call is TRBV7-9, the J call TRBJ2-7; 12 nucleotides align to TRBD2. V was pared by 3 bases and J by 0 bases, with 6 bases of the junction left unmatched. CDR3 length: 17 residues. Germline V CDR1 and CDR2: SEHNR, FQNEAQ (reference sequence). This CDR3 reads CASSLPGTSGPSYEQYF. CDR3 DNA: TGTGCCAGCAGCTTGCCAGGGACTAGCGGGCCCTCCTACGAGCAGTACTTC.

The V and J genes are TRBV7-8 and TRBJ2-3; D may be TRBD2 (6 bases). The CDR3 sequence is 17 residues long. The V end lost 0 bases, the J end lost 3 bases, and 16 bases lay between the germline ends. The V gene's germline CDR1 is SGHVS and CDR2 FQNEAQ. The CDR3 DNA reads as TGTGCCAGCAGCTTAGCGCTGGCGGGAAGGCTTACAGATACGCAGTATTTT. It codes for CASSLALAGRLTDTQYF.

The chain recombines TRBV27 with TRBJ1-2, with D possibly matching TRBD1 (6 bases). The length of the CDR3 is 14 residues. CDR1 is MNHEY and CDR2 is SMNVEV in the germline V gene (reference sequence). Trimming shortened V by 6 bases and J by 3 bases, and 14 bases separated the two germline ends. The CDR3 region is CASSLRGKDYGYTF. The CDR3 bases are TGTGCCAGCAGCCTCAGGGGTAAAGACTATGGCTACACCTTC.

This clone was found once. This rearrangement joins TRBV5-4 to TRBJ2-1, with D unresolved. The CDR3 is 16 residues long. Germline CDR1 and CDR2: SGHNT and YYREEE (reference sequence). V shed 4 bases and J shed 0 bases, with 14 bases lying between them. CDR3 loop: CASSTRQASSYNEQFF. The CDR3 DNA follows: TGTGCCAGCAGCACCCGCCAGGCGAGCTCCTACAATGAGCAGTTCTTC.